This passage covers 25 T cell receptor beta chains from one sample sequenced in a study of blood T cells in healthy people across ages. For the second PCR, which ran for roughly 6 to 12 cycles, a sample-barcoded 5' primer and a J-beta primer mix were used. TCRdb re-derived calls from the 5' RACE reads in MiXCR, one entry per CDR3 protein. The sample consists of over a million distinct CDR3 sequences, 42% of them appearing once. The sequenced material came from blood. These TCRs come from a young woman in good health.

This clonotype was picked up a small number of times. This chain links TRBV20-1 with TRBJ1-4, with D hard to call. This CDR3 comprises 15 residues. Germline CDR1 reads DFQATT; CDR2 reads SNEGSKA (reference sequence). V was pared by 6 bases and J by 0 bases, with 14 bases between. This chain's CDR3 is CSARPEDTTNEKLFF. The CDR3, as DNA: TGCAGTGCCAGGCCAGAAGACACAACTAATGAAAAACTGTTTTTT.

The chain is built from TRBV29-1 and TRBJ2-7; D assignment may be TRBD1 or TRBD2 (5 bases each). V was trimmed by 5 bases and J by 6 bases, leaving 17 bases between them. This CDR3 is 13 amino acids long. Germline values: CDR1 SQVTM, CDR2 ANQGSEA. CDR3 residues: CSVTPGRGTEQYF. In DNA, the CDR3 is TGCAGCGTTACGCCGGGACGGGGTACCGAGCAGTACTTC.

The rearrangement links TRBV7-9 to TRBJ1-6; perhaps TRBD1 as D (5 bases). The germline V gene has CDR1 SEHNR and CDR2 FQNEAQ (reference sequence). Between the trimmed V and J ends, which lost 7 bases and 0 bases, there was a span of 19 bases. The CDR3 is made up of 18 amino acids. The CDR3 is CASNWGTENSSYNSPLHF. DNA of the CDR3: TGTGCCAGCAATTGGGGGACGGAAAACAGCTCCTATAATTCACCCCTCCACTTT.

The rearrangement uses TRBV20-1 and TRBJ1-2, with a possible D match to TRBD1 (6 bases). Germline V CDR1 and CDR2: DFQATT, SNEGSKA (reference sequence). V was pared by 3 bases and J by 5 bases, with 13 bases between. This CDR3 comprises 13 residues. The CDR3 region is CSASEGDRYGYTF. In DNA form, the CDR3 reads TGCAGTGCTAGCGAGGGGGATAGATATGGCTACACCTTC.

The chain links TRBV6-6 to TRBJ1-1; D gene uncertain. V was clipped by 6 bases and J by 0 bases, with 8 bases between them. CDR3 length equals 13 residues. Germline values: CDR1 MNHNY, CDR2 SVGAGI (reference sequence). The CDR3 here is CASRPTMNTEAFF. In DNA form, the CDR3 reads TGTGCCAGCAGGCCAACCATGAACACTGAAGCTTTCTTT.

The chain combines TRBV20-1 with TRBJ1-5, with D unclear. The ends were cut back, 6 bases at V and 3 bases at J, with 12 bases in the middle. This CDR3 contains 13 residues. Germline V gene lookup returns CDR1 DFQATT and CDR2 SNEGSKA (reference sequence). The CDR3 here is CSAEDTTNQPQHF. CDR3 DNA: TGCAGTGCCGAAGACACCACCAATCAGCCCCAGCATTTT.

Turning to this clonotype: At one end, the junction sequence differs from germline, possibly due to a read error. The chain couples TRBV7-3 to TRBJ2-1; D unresolved. The CDR3 consists of 11 residues. Germline CDR1 is SGHTA and CDR2 is FQGTGA. The CDR3 nucleotides are TGTGTCAGCAGCTTGGGGAATGAGCAGTTCTTC. This encodes CVSSLGNEQFF.

The V and J genes are TRBV20-1 and TRBJ2-2; 10 bases fit TRBD2. The V gene end was trimmed by 6 bases and the J gene end by 1 base; junction bases not matched to a gene: 5. The germline CDR1 and CDR2 sequences are DFQATT and SNEGSKA (reference sequence). This CDR3 is built from 15 residues. This CDR3 is CSATRTSGNTGELFF. The CDR3 nucleotides are TGCAGTGCAACCCGGACTAGCGGGAACACCGGGGAGCTGTTTTTT.

This clonotype showed up many times. The gene calls are TRBV15 and TRBJ2-1; 11 bases fit TRBD1. After removal of 10 bases from V and 8 bases from J, the junction contained 10 bases not matched to a gene. The germline CDR1 and CDR2 sequences are LNHNV and YYDKDF (reference sequence). The CDR3 spans 14 residues. The CDR3 coding sequence is TGTGCCATCCCTGGGGACAGGGGGTCGGATGAGCAGTTCTTC. It translates to CAIPGDRGSDEQFF.

The J gene is TRBJ1-5, the V gene TRBV6-6; D is unresolved. V was shortened by 6 bases and J by 8 bases, with 14 bases between the two germline ends. The germline gives CDR1 MNHNY, CDR2 SVGAGI (reference sequence). CDR3 size: 13 residues. The CDR3 nucleotides are TGTGCCAGCAGACCCGAAGACCGGGAGCCCCAGCATTTT. It translates to CASRPEDREPQHF.

This clonotype was observed a few times. This chain uses TRBV4-1 with TRBJ2-1; TRBD2 aligns across 9 bases. This CDR3 spans 13 amino acids. Germline-derived CDR1 and CDR2 are MGHRA and YSYEKL. After removal of 5 bases from V and 10 bases from J, the junction contained 6 bases not matched to a gene. CDR3 protein: CASSAAGTSEQFF. The CDR3 DNA reads TGCGCCAGCAGCGCCGCCGGGACTAGCGAGCAGTTCTTC.

The chain has TRBV6-5 and TRBJ1-2; TRBD1 aligns across 11 bases. V shed 1 base and J 8 bases; nucleotides not matched to a gene: 18. The CDR3 has 19 residues. CDR1 MNHEY and CDR2 SVGAGI come from the germline V gene. DNA of the CDR3: TGTGCCAGCAGTTACTTCCCTTCAACGGACAGGGGGCAGGCAGGCGGCTACACCTTC. Translating gives CASSYFPSTDRGQAGGYTF.

This clonotype turned up a few times. CDR3 sequence reads: CSVEWAGGVDNEQFF. CDR3 coding DNA: TGCAGCGTTGAATGGGCGGGGGGGGTTGATAATGAGCAGTTCTTC. This chain joins TRBV29-1 and TRBJ2-1; 9 bases align to TRBD2. The trim removed 2 bases at V and 7 bases at J, leaving 9 bases unmatched. CDR1 SQVTM and CDR2 ANQGSEA come from the germline V gene. This CDR3 comprises 15 residues.

The chain employs TRBV20-1 and TRBJ1-1; TRBD1 matches at 7 bases. The CDR3 covers 14 residues. J lost 2 bases, V lost 0 bases, and 3 bases had no gene match. Germline V CDR1 and CDR2: DFQATT, SNEGSKA (reference sequence). CDR3 in amino acids: CSARENRGNTEAFF. CDR3 DNA: TGCAGTGCTAGAGAGAACAGGGGCAACACTGAAGCTTTCTTT.

The chain joins TRBV15 to TRBJ2-5; D assignment may be TRBD1 or TRBD2 (6 bases each). V was clipped by 0 bases and J by 2 bases, with 13 bases between them. CDR3 size: 16 residues. Germline V gene lookup returns CDR1 LNHNV and CDR2 YYDKDF (reference sequence). Here the CDR3 DNA reads TGTGCCACCAGCAGAGATTCAGGAGGGGGTCAAGAGACCCAGTACTTC. Translating it yields CATSRDSGGGQETQYF.

This clonotype was detected a few times. The genes are TRBV13 and TRBJ2-1; D ambiguous. V was pared by 1 base and J by 4 bases, with 8 bases between. Germline CDR1 PRHDT, CDR2 FYEKMQ (reference sequence). CDR3 size: 14 residues. CDR3 DNA: TGTGCCAGCAGCTTAGATCGGAGATACAATGAGCAGTTCTTC. It encodes CASSLDRRYNEQFF.

About this clonotype itself: At one boundary the junction diverges from the germline segment, which might be a read error. The J gene is TRBJ2-1, the V gene TRBV7-8, with no clear D. The CDR3 has 14 residues. The germline gives CDR1 SGHVS, CDR2 FQNEAQ. The CDR3 DNA is TGTGCAAGCAGCTTAGTGTCCAACGTAAATGAGCAGTTCTTC. It is translated as CASSLVSNVNEQFF.

The chain couples TRBV9 to TRBJ2-3; 12 bases map to TRBD2. V shed 0 bases and J 11 bases; nucleotides not matched to a gene: 1. Germline V gene sequence: CDR1 SGDLS, CDR2 YYNGEE. The CDR3 contains 13 residues. The CDR3 protein is CASSVASGGVQYF. The CDR3 DNA follows: TGTGCCAGCAGCGTAGCTAGCGGGGGGGTGCAGTATTTT. The full variable domain, its missing parts supplied by reference TRBV9 and TRBJ2-3, is DSGVTQTPKHLITATGQRVTLRCSPRSGDLSVYWYQQSLDQGLQFLIQYYNGEERAKGNILERFSAQQFPDLHSELNLSSLELGDSALYFCASSVASGGVQYFGPGTRLTVL.

A few counts support this clonotype. The rearrangement uses TRBV6-1 and TRBJ1-5, with D perhaps matching TRBD1 (5 bases). Germline CDR1 reads MNHNS; CDR2 reads SASEGT. Between the trimmed V and J ends, which lost 6 bases and 6 bases, there was a span of 12 bases. The CDR3 is made up of 13 amino acids. CDR3 nucleotide sequence: TGTGCCAGCAGAGAGTGGGGGGGTCAGCCCCAGCATTTT. It encodes CASREWGGQPQHF.

The chain carries TRBV10-2 and TRBJ2-5; D remains unclear. Germline V lookup: CDR1 WSHSY, CDR2 SAAADI. With 6 bases removed from V and 6 bases from J, the gap between germline ends came to 23 bases. The CDR3 is 16 residues long. For the CDR3, the DNA is TGCGCCAGCAGCGATGGCGCAGCCGCGGCCGCTAAGACCCAGTACTTC. This encodes CASSDGAAAAAKTQYF.

V and J are TRBV29-1 and TRBJ1-1; a weak D match, TRBD1 (5 bases). Looked up from germline, CDR1 is SQVTM and CDR2 is ANQGSEA. The V gene lost 5 bases and the J gene lost 3 bases, with 10 bases spanning the gap. The CDR3 totals 12 residues. In DNA form, the CDR3 reads TGCAGCGTTCCGGGACCTGACACTGAAGCTTTCTTT. Its translation: CSVPGPDTEAFF.

The CDR3 loop is CASSYRVYQPQHF. The CDR3, as DNA: TGTGCCAGCAGTTACAGGGTTTATCAGCCCCAGCATTTT. The rearrangement joins TRBV6-5 to TRBJ1-5; D is uncertain. Germline CDR1 reads MNHEY; CDR2 reads SVGAGI. CDR3 length equals 13 residues. Trimming took off 2 bases at V and 5 bases at J, with 7 bases between the two ends.

This rearrangement joins TRBV9 to TRBJ2-1; TRBD2 matches 8 bases. The germline V gene has CDR1 SGDLS and CDR2 YYNGEE. The CDR3 consists of 13 residues. V gave up 6 bases and J gave up 7 bases; unmatched junction bases: 6. CDR3 protein: CASTRLASNEQFF. The CDR3 DNA is TGTGCCAGCACGAGACTAGCGTCAAATGAGCAGTTCTTC.

The rearrangement joins TRBV6-6 to TRBJ2-7; 10 bases fit TRBD1. Germline V lookup: CDR1 MNHNY, CDR2 SVGAGI (reference sequence). This CDR3 region has 14 residues. V shed 6 bases and J 5 bases; nucleotides not matched to a gene: 7. The CDR3 sequence: CASRTGTGVHEQYF. The DNA for the CDR3 is TGTGCCAGCAGGACCGGGACAGGGGTCCACGAGCAGTACTTC.

The chain couples TRBV5-1 to TRBJ2-5; 10 bases align to TRBD2. Matching the DNA end better, TRBJ2-7 makes the J call doubtful. Germline values: CDR1 SGHRS, CDR2 YFSETQ. CDR3 length equals 17 residues. CDR3 nucleotide sequence: TGCGCCAGCAGCTTGTCCCTAGCGGGGGTTCACGCCTACGAGCAGTACTTC. Translating it yields CASSLSLAGVHAYEQYF.